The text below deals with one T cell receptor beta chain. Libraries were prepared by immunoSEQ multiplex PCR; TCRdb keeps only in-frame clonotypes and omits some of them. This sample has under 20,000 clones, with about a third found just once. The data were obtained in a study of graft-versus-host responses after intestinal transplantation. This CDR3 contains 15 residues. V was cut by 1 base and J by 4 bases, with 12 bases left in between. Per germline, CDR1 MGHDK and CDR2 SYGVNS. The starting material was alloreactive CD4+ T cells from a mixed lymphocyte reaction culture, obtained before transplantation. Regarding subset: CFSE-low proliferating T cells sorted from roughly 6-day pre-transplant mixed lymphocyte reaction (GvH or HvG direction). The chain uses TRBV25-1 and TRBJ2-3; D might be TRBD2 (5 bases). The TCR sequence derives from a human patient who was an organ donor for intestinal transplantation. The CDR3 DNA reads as TGTGCCAGCAGTGAATCAAGGACTTATCCAGATACGCAGTATTTT. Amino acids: CASSESRTYPDTQYF.